The 24 T cell receptor beta chains in this list originate from one sample, sequenced in a study of blood T cells in healthy people across ages. Together with a sample-barcoded 5' primer, a J-beta primer mix was included in a second PCR lasting roughly 6 to 12 cycles. TCRdb itself ran the 5' RACE reads through MiXCR, one entry per CDR3 protein. This table has about 1.6 million distinct CDR3 sequences, about 31% appearing once. The sequencing sample was made of blood. The receptors derive from a woman in her 30s in good health.

The rearrangement joins TRBV18 to TRBJ1-2; D gene ambiguous. This CDR3 spans 13 amino acids. Germline lookup yields CDR1 KGHSH and CDR2 LQKENI. Trimming removed 3 bases at V and 8 bases at J, with 13 bases between. The DNA of the CDR3 is TGTGCCAGCTCACCGGGAGGTGAGATAGGCTACACCTTC. Amino acids: CASSPGGEIGYTF.

This clonotype was observed many times. The chain couples TRBV12-3 or TRBV12-4 to TRBJ2-7; the D is unclear. V lost 6 bases and J 4 bases, leaving 4 bases between the germline ends. This CDR3 contains 10 residues. CDR3 region: CASRGYEQYF. CDR3 nucleotides: TGTGCCAGCAGAGGATACGAGCAGTACTTC.

There are a few counts of this clonotype. The chain has TRBV5-1 and TRBJ1-2; 8 bases line up with TRBD1. V was pared by 2 bases and J by 6 bases, with 9 bases of the junction left unmatched. The CDR3 runs 15 residues. CDR1 and CDR2 from the germline V gene are SGHRS and YFSETQ. CDR3 in amino acids: CASSFWSGQGNGYTF. CDR3 in DNA: TGCGCCAGCAGCTTTTGGTCAGGACAGGGTAATGGCTACACCTTC.

The rearrangement uses TRBV21-1 and TRBJ2-2; TRBD2, the D gene given by the table, was not confirmed from the DNA. TRBV21-1 is a pseudogene segment. The CDR3 spans 16 residues. The CDR3 is CASSGLAGENTGELFF. DNA for the CDR3: TGTGCCAGCAGCGGGCTAGCGGGAGAGAACACCGGGGAGCTGTTTTTT.

This clonotype was detected only a few times. The chain couples TRBV6-5 to TRBJ2-5; TRBD2 agrees at 13 bases. The CDR3 covers 16 residues. After removal of 2 bases from V and 5 bases from J, the junction contained 5 bases not matched to a gene. Looked up from germline, CDR1 is MNHEY and CDR2 is SVGAGI. CDR3: CASSYRTSGRGETQYF. The CDR3 region has the DNA TGTGCCAGCAGTTACCGGACTAGCGGGAGAGGGGAGACCCAGTACTTC.

On this clonotype itself: One junction end disagrees with the germline gene, perhaps due to a read error. The V gene is TRBV20-1, the J gene TRBJ2-5, with TRBD2 as a possible D gene (7 bases). Germline lookup yields CDR1 DFQATT and CDR2 SNEGSKA (reference sequence). The CDR3 loop spans 14 amino acids. The CDR3 sequence: CGARKGEGGQTQYF. The CDR3 nucleotides are TGCGGTGCTAGGAAGGGGGAGGGGGGGCAGACCCAGTACTTC.

The chain couples TRBV14 to TRBJ2-1; the match to TRBD2 covers 11 bases. Germline CDR1 reads SGHDN; CDR2 reads FVKESK. J gave up 4 bases and V 3 bases, and 11 bases lay outside the gene matches. This CDR3 spans 18 amino acids. CDR3 bases: TGTGCCAGCAGCCATCCTGGGGCTAGCGGGGGGCTATACAATGAGCAGTTCTTC. Its translation: CASSHPGASGGLYNEQFF.

In regard to this clonotype: Possible read error: a much larger clone is one base away. V and J are TRBV29-1 and TRBJ2-6; 13 bases align to TRBD2. The CDR3 runs to 18 residues. The germline CDR1 and CDR2 sequences are SQVTM and ANQGSEA. V was clipped by 4 bases and J by 0 bases; unmatched bases: 6. As DNA, the CDR3 is TGCAGCGTTGGGACTAGCGGGAGTAGGGTCTCTGGGGCCAACGTCCTGACTTTC. It specifies CSVGTSGSRVSGANVLTF.

The V gene is TRBV27, the J gene TRBJ2-5, with a weak D call TRBD1 (7 bases). Germline V lookup: CDR1 MNHEY, CDR2 SMNVEV (reference sequence). This CDR3 has 14 residues. The germline V and J ends were trimmed by 6 bases and 1 base, with 12 bases remaining between them. The CDR3 loop is CASSAGGSQETQYF. In DNA, the CDR3 is TGTGCCAGCAGCGCAGGGGGGAGCCAAGAGACCCAGTACTTC.

Concerning this clonotype itself: A clone one base away is much larger, so this may be a read error. V usage is TRBV7-9 and J usage is TRBJ2-1; TRBD2 agrees at 8 bases. V lost 2 bases and J lost 1; bases outside the gene matches: 4. CDR3 length: 16 amino acids. From germline, CDR1 is SEHNR and CDR2 FQNEAQ (reference sequence). CDR3 in amino acids: CASSLPASGSYNEQFF. CDR3 DNA: TGTGCCAGCAGCTTACCGGCTAGCGGGTCCTACAATGAGCAGTTCTTC.

This clonotype was found a few times. The chain links TRBV30 to TRBJ2-7; possibly TRBD2 for D (5 bases). The germline CDR1 and CDR2 sequences are GTSNPN and SVGIG (reference sequence). This CDR3 contains 14 residues. The V gene lost 2 bases and the J gene lost 3 bases, with 14 bases spanning the gap. The CDR3 is CAWSLVGRDYEQYF. CDR3 DNA sequence: TGTGCCTGGAGTTTGGTTGGACGGGACTACGAGCAGTACTTC.

This clonotype has only a few counts. This chain joins TRBV10-2 and TRBJ2-7; possibly TRBD2 for D (5 bases). Germline-derived CDR1 and CDR2 are WSHSY and SAAADI. CDR3 length: 15 amino acids. Trimming stripped 1 base from V and 4 bases from J, with 14 bases between. The CDR3 region has the DNA TGCGCCAGCAGTGAGTGGGTGGGGAGTAGGTACGAGCAGTACTTC. Residues: CASSEWVGSRYEQYF.

In its sample, this clonotype was seen a few times. The chain has TRBV14 and TRBJ1-2; D uncertain. CDR3 length: 15 amino acids. The V gene's germline CDR1 is SGHDN and CDR2 FVKESK. Deletions cut 1 base from V and 3 bases from J, with 12 bases between. The CDR3 reads CASSQVRGYDYGYTF. CDR3 in DNA: TGTGCCAGCAGCCAAGTCCGGGGTTACGACTATGGCTACACCTTC.

This clonotype was detected many times. The CDR3 region has the DNA TGCAGTGCTAGAACGATGGGAATAGCGAAGACTCAAGAGACCCAGTACTTC. It codes for CSARTMGIAKTQETQYF. V and J are TRBV20-1 and TRBJ2-5; TRBD2 is a possible D gene (5 bases). This CDR3 has 17 amino acids. Germline V gene sequence: CDR1 DFQATT, CDR2 SNEGSKA (reference sequence). Between the trimmed V and J ends, which lost 2 bases and 2 bases, there was a span of 21 bases.

The chain links TRBV3-1 to TRBJ1-4, with TRBD1 matching 10 bases. CDR3 length equals 16 residues. The trim removed 4 bases at V and 1 base at J, leaving 3 bases unmatched. Germline V CDR1 and CDR2: LGHDT, YNNKEL (reference sequence). The CDR3 DNA reads TGTGCCAGCAGCCGGGACAGGGGAGGAACTAATGAAAAACTGTTTTTT. Translating gives CASSRDRGGTNEKLFF.

Concerning this clonotype itself: The junction and the germline gene differ at one end; a read error may be behind it. The chain combines TRBV5-1 with TRBJ2-7, with 7 bases matching TRBD2. Germline V gene sequence: CDR1 SGHRS, CDR2 YFSETQ. The CDR3 is 14 residues long. CDR3 nucleotide sequence: TGTGCCAGCAGCTGGGGGGGGGTCTCCTACGAGCAGTACTTC. It yields the protein CASSWGGVSYEQYF.

The count of this clonotype is one. The chain employs TRBV5-1 and TRBJ2-3; D might be TRBD2 (5 bases). This CDR3 has 16 amino acids. V was clipped by 0 bases and J by 4 bases, with 15 bases between them. The germline CDR1 and CDR2 sequences are SGHRS and YFSETQ. The CDR3 spells CASSLAGVNNPDTQYF. The CDR3 DNA is TGCGCCAGCAGCTTGGCCGGGGTGAACAATCCAGATACGCAGTATTTT. The whole variable domain, remainder taken from reference TRBV5-1 and TRBJ2-3, is KAGVTQTPRYLIKTRGQQVTLSCSPISGHRSVSWYQQTPGQGLQFLFEYFSETQRNKGNFPGRFSGRQFSNSRSEMNVSTLELGDSALYLCASSLAGVNNPDTQYFGPGTRLTVL.

The V call is TRBV10-2, the J call TRBJ2-2; no clear D. The CDR3 consists of 13 residues. Trimming cost V 7 bases and J 1 base, with 7 bases left between them. Germline assignment: CDR1 WSHSY and CDR2 SAAADI. The CDR3 bases are TGCGCCAGCAAGATTGGGAACACCGGGGAGCTGTTTTTT. It encodes CASKIGNTGELFF.

About this clonotype itself: A junction end diverges from the germline sequence, so it may reflect a read error. The chain combines TRBV7-9 with TRBJ1-2; maybe TRBD1 (5 bases). This CDR3 has 14 amino acids. Looked up from germline, CDR1 is SEHNR and CDR2 is FQNEAQ (reference sequence). CDR3 sequence: CARSLESGSTGYTF. CDR3 bases: TGTGCCAGAAGCTTAGAGTCAGGGTCAACGGGCTACACCTTC.

The chain joins TRBV7-3 to TRBJ2-3; D gene ambiguous. In germline, CDR1 is SGHTA, CDR2 FQGTGA. V dropped 5 bases and J dropped 2 bases, with 11 bases sitting between them. The CDR3 covers 14 residues. CDR3 sequence (DNA): TGTGCCAGCAGCCCGGCTTTTCACACAGATACGCAGTATTTT. Its translation: CASSPAFHTDTQYF.

Ten or more counts support this clonotype. The chain couples TRBV27 to TRBJ2-1; the match to TRBD1 covers 9 bases. The ends lost 8 bases at V and 8 bases at J; junction bases unmatched: 4. CDR3 length: 12 amino acids. Germline lookup yields CDR1 MNHEY and CDR2 SMNVEV (reference sequence). The CDR3 loop reads CASRTGAHEQFF. In DNA, the CDR3 is TGTGCCAGCCGGACAGGGGCGCATGAGCAGTTCTTC.

V and J are TRBV11-1 and TRBJ2-1, with 10 bases matching TRBD1. CDR1 is SGHAT, CDR2 FQDESV, per germline (reference sequence). The CDR3 totals 17 residues. The V gene end was trimmed by 1 base and the J gene end by 6 bases; junction bases not matched to a gene: 9. CDR3 residues: CASSLEGDRGRVNEQFF. The CDR3 nucleotides read TGTGCCAGCAGCTTAGAGGGGGACAGGGGCAGGGTCAATGAGCAGTTCTTC.

This chain uses TRBV4-2 with TRBJ2-1; maybe TRBD2 (5 bases). The CDR3 is 15 amino acids. Per the germline V gene, CDR1 is LGHNA and CDR2 is YNFKEQ. The germline V and J ends were trimmed by 4 bases and 3 bases, with 13 bases remaining between them. The CDR3 loop is CASSLVEGGYNEQFF. The CDR3 DNA reads as TGTGCCAGCAGCCTGGTAGAGGGCGGCTACAATGAGCAGTTCTTC.

There are many counts of this clonotype. The chain employs TRBV4-2 and TRBJ2-3, with D possibly TRBD2 on 6 matching bases. Trimming took 0 bases from V and 7 from J, leaving 8 bases between them. Germline V gene data show CDR1 as LGHNA and CDR2 as YNFKEQ. The CDR3 consists of 13 residues. The CDR3 sequence: CASSQDRGYTQYF. As DNA, the CDR3 is TGTGCCAGCAGCCAAGATCGGGGGTATACGCAGTATTTT.